The 7 T cell receptor beta chains presented below share a single source sample, sequenced in a study of metastatic and nonmetastatic thyroid tumors. Thyroid surgery took place with no prior treatment in any patient. TCRdb reprocessed the PCR reads via MiXCR. The sample lists 30,000 to 45,000 clones; about 26% were seen once. What was sequenced was blood. The receptor source for this set is a male donor with papillary thyroid cancer or a benign thyroid nodule (not recorded which). Some clones in this sample may be carry-over from other donors' samples.

Details on this clone: One junction end does not reproduce the germline sequence, and a read error may be involved. V gene TRBV6-1 combines with J gene TRBJ2-1; D is unclear. The CDR3 is 16 amino acids. Germline V gene lookup returns CDR1 MNHNS and CDR2 SASEGT. The CDR3 DNA follows: TGTGCCAGCAGTCTTATACAGTGGCCCTCCTACAATGAGCAGATCTTC. It is translated as CASSLIQWPSYNEQIF.

In this sample, this clone turned up many times. This chain joins TRBV4-2 and TRBJ1-5; 10 nucleotides align to TRBD1. Germline-derived CDR1 and CDR2 are LGHNA and YNFKEQ. This CDR3 has 15 amino acids. V gave up 0 bases and J gave up 6 bases; unmatched junction bases: 2. CDR3 amino acids: CASSQDGQGGQPQHF. CDR3 bases: TGTGCCAGCAGCCAAGATGGACAGGGGGGTCAGCCCCAGCATTTT.

This clone was observed a few times. J is TRBJ1-2 and V is TRBV12-3 or TRBV12-4, with TRBD1 matching over 7 bases. The CDR3 is 13 residues long. V was clipped by 4 bases and J by 5 bases; unmatched bases: 4. The CDR3 bases are TGTGCCAGCAGTTGGGACAGAGTATATGGCTACACCTTC. Amino acid sequence: CASSWDRVYGYTF.

On this clone itself: At one of its ends the junction is not consistent with the germline gene, which may arise from a read error. Other nucleotide sequences in the sample specify the same CDR3. The rearrangement uses TRBV6-1 and TRBJ1-5; no firm D call. Germline loops: CDR1 MNHNS, CDR2 SASEGT. CDR3 length: 13 amino acids. Here the CDR3 reads CASSSVPNQPQHF. CDR3 coding DNA: TGTGCCAGCAGTTCTGTACCCAATCAACCCCAGCATTTT.

In this sample, this clone turned up many times. This sequence joins TRBV20-1 and TRBJ2-5; 9 bases fit TRBD1. CDR3 length: 13 amino acids. Germline trimming cut 4 bases from V and 4 bases from J; bases unmatched to any gene: 4. Germline V gene data show CDR1 as DFQATT and CDR2 as SNEGSKA (reference sequence). The CDR3 region is CSAKQGARETQYF. The CDR3 DNA reads TGCAGTGCTAAACAGGGGGCGAGAGAGACCCAGTACTTC.

The CDR3 nucleotides read TGTGCCATCAGTGAGTCCAGGGGCGAAGCCAAAAACATTCAGTACTTC. It yields the protein CAISESRGEAKNIQYF. V is TRBV10-3 and J is TRBJ2-4; D perhaps matches TRBD1 (6 bases). The CDR3 length is 16 residues. Germline CDR1 reads ENHRY; CDR2 reads SYGVKD. V gave up 0 bases and J gave up 0 bases, with 9 bases separating them.

The chain links TRBV3-1 to TRBJ2-7, with D possibly being TRBD2 (5 bases). The CDR3 length is 17 residues. The V gene's germline CDR1 is LGHDT and CDR2 YNNKEL (reference sequence). Trimming took 1 base from V and 2 from J, leaving 18 bases between them. The CDR3 sequence: CASSQARLVFGAYEQYF. CDR3 in DNA: TGTGCCAGCAGCCAAGCCCGGTTAGTATTCGGGGCCTACGAGCAGTACTTC.